Sequencing of this T cell receptor beta chain was carried out in a study of blood T cell repertoires in COVID-19. Study information: Acute-phase and convalescent COVID-19 samples originated in the United States, Italy and Spain. T cells, B-cell-depleted T cells, or PBMCs supplied cDNA or gDNA.

The germline V gene has CDR1 LGHNT and CDR2 FRNRAP. The CDR3 sequence is 16 residues long. V dropped 0 bases and J dropped 9 bases, with 15 bases sitting between them. Participants were aged about 18 to 89 years from roughly 25 US areas. Authors' processing steps: Amplified reference gene primers provided the basis for estimating nucleated cell counts. TCRdb keeps only in-frame clones here, not all; method: immunoSEQ multiplex PCR. V, J and clone size are taken as reported in that table, and D and trimming were inferred from the DNA itself. The profile shows nearly 300,000 clones, roughly 91% of them singletons.

This chain joins TRBV12-5 and TRBJ1-6; D is unclear. This clonotype was sampled from a woman between 45 and 65 years old who had been exposed to COVID-19. Sequencing was done on a sample of PBMCs or T cells enriched from blood (not recorded which). CDR3 in amino acids: CASGLVTRELGSPLHF. The CDR3 nucleotides read TGTGCTAGTGGTTTGGTAACTCGAGAGCTCGGTTCACCCCTCCACTTT.